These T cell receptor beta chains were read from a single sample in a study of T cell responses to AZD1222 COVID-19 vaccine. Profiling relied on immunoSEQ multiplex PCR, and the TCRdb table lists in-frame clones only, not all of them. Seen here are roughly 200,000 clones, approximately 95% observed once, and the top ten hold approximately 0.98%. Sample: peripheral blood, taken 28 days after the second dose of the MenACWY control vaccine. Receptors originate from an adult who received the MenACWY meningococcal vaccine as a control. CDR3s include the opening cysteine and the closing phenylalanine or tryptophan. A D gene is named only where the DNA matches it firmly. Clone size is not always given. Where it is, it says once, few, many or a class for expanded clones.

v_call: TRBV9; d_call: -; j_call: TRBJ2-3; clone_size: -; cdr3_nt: TGTGCCAGCAGCGTAGGCGGCACAGATACGCAGTATTTT; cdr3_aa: CASSVGGTDTQYF
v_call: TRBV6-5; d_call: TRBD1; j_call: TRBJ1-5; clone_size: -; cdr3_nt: TGTGCCAGCAGAGGACAGGGGTATAATCAGCCCCAGCATTTT; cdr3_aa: CASRGQGYNQPQHF
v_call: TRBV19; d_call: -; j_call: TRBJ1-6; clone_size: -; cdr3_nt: TGTGCCAGTAGTATAGATCGGGACTCACCCCTCCACTTT; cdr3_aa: CASSIDRDSPLHF
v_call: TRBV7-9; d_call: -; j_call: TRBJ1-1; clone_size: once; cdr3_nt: TGTGCCAGCAGAAGCAGGGGAGCCTCTGAAGCTTTCTTT; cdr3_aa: CASRSRGASEAFF
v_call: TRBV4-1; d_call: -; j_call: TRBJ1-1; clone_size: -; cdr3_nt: TGCGCCAGCAGCCAAAGAGGGACGGATAGATCAGCTTTCTTT; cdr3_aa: CASSQRGTDRSAFF
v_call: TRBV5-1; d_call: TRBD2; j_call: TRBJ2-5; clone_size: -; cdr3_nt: TGCGCCAGCAGCTTGACGGGGGGATCGCAAGAGACCCAGTACTTC; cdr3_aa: CASSLTGGSQETQYF
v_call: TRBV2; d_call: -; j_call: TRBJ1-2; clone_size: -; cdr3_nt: TGTGCCAGCAGCCAAAGGGGGGATGGCTACACCTTC; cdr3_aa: CASSQRGDGYTF
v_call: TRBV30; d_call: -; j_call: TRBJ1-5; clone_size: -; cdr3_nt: TGTGCCTGGAGTCCCCCAGGACTCTATAGCAATCAGCCCCAGCATTTT; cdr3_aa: CAWSPPGLYSNQPQHF
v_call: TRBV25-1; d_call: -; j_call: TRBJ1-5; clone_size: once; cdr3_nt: TGTGCCAGTATCCCTCGGGCAGGCTATAGCAATCAGCCCCAGCATTTT; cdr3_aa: CASIPRAGYSNQPQHF
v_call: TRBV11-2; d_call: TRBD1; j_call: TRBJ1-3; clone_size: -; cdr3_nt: TGTGCCAGCAGCCCCCGGACAGGGCAAGGAGTCAGGGCTGGAAACACCATATATTTT; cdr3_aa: CASSPRTGQGVRAGNTIYF
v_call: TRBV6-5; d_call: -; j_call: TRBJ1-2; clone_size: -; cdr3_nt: TGTGCCAGCCAACCGCCGGGGGCAAACCTTGGCTACACCTTC; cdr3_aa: CASQPPGANLGYTF